Listed below are T cell receptor beta chains from one sample, sequenced in a study of OX40 agonist ivuxolimab in advanced cancers. Assay: immunoSEQ multiplex PCR; the TCRdb copy retains only in-frame clones and omits some. The sample lists 65,000 to 85,000 clones, less than 90% seen once, with roughly 3.1% in the top ten. Here the sequenced sample was CD4+ or CD8+ T cells sorted from blood, taken in a trial of the OX40 agonist ivuxolimab. All receptors derive from an adult with an advanced solid tumor such as melanoma, head and neck, liver or kidney cancer. Each CDR3 is given with its conserved first and last residue. A D gene is named only where the DNA matches it firmly. Some rows mark clone size as missing; the rest say once, few, many or name a class of expanded clone.

TRBJ2-7 | - | - | TRBV6-5 | TGTGCCAGCAGTTTCGGGAAGTACGAGCAGTACTTC | CASSFGKYEQYF
TRBJ2-1 | - | - | TRBV7-2 | TGTGCCAGCAGCTCCCTAGGAGGAGGCGGGATATTCGATGAGCAGTTCTTC | CASSSLGGGGIFDEQFF
TRBJ1-2 | - | - | TRBV27 | TGTGCCAGCAGCCTAGCCCAAAGCTACTATGGCTACACCTTC | CASSLAQSYYGYTF
TRBJ2-5 | - | TRBD2 | TRBV13 | TGTGCCAGCAGCGGACGGACTAGCGGGGTTCCAAGGGAGACCCAGTACTTC | CASSGRTSGVPRETQYF
TRBJ1-5 | - | - | TRBV4-2 | TGTGCCAGCAGCCAAGAGCCAAGGCAGCCCCAGCATTTT | CASSQEPRQPQHF
TRBJ1-5 | - | - | TRBV19 | TGTGCCAGTAGTATAGAAGGCGGCAATCAGCCCCAGCATTTT | CASSIEGGNQPQHF
TRBJ2-7 | - | - | TRBV5-1 | TGCGCCAGCAGCTTGGAGGACGGAGGTACCTACGAGCAGTACTTC | CASSLEDGGTYEQYF
TRBJ2-2 | - | TRBD1 | TRBV4-3 | TGCGCCAGCAGCCAAAGGACAGGGGGTGCGAGCACCGGGGAGCTGTTTTTT | CASSQRTGGASTGELFF
TRBJ1-2 | - | TRBD1 | TRBV27 | TGTGCCAGCAGTTTTCGCGACAGGGGTAACTATGGCTACACCTTC | CASSFRDRGNYGYTF
TRBJ2-7 | - | - | TRBV27 | TGTGCCAGCAGTTTGGGGGACAAACGGAGCGAGCAGTACTTC | CASSLGDKRSEQYF
TRBJ2-5 | - | TRBD1 | TRBV30 | TGTGCCTGGACGGGACAGGGCCAAGAGACCCAGTACTTC | CAWTGQGQETQYF
TRBJ1-5 | - | - | TRBV4-3 | TGCGCCAGCAGCCAAGCTCTGGATCAGCCCCAGCATTTT | CASSQALDQPQHF
TRBJ2-3 | - | - | TRBV6-5 | TGTGCCAGCAGTTACAGACAGCCCACAGATACGCAGTATTTT | CASSYRQPTDTQYF
TRBJ2-7 | once | TRBD2 | TRBV5-1 | TGCGCCAGCAGCCCCTTGACTAGCGGGGGAACTTACGAGCAGTACTTC | CASSPLTSGGTYEQYF
TRBJ1-2 | few | - | TRBV18 | TGTGCCAGCTCACCTCGCTTTGCGTGGAATTCCTTTCAAAAGACGGGGACGAACTATGGCTACACCTTC | CASSPRFAWNSFQKTGTNYGYTF
TRBJ2-1 | once | - | TRBV7-2 | TGTGCCAGCAGCTTAGTTCCGGGAAGCTCCTACAATGAGCAGTTCTTC | CASSLVPGSSYNEQFF
TRBJ1-2 | - | - | TRBV30 | TGTGCCTGGAGTCCCCAGGGTGACAGTGGCTACACCTTC | CAWSPQGDSGYTF
TRBJ2-7 | - | - | TRBV7-2 | TGTGCCAGCAGCTTGGGCCGGACTATTTCGGGGGAGCAGTACTTC | CASSLGRTISGEQYF
TRBJ2-4 | - | - | TRBV25-1 | TGTGCCAGCAGTTACATTAAGGGGAACATTCAGTACTTC | CASSYIKGNIQYF
TRBJ1-2 | few | - | TRBV6-5 | TGTGCCTGTTATTCGGTGGCCTATGGCTACACCTTC | CACYSVAYGYTF
TRBJ2-3 | once | TRBD1 | TRBV10-3 | TGTGCCATCAGTGGAGGGGGCTGGCCAGATACGCAGTATTTT | CAISGGGWPDTQYF
TRBJ2-7 | - | - | TRBV15 | TGTGCCACCAGCAGAGTTCGTCGAAAGGGCACCCACACAGCCTACGAGCAGTACTTC | CATSRVRRKGTHTAYEQYF
TRBJ1-1 | - | - | TRBV29-1 | TGCAGCGTTGAGACGGGTGAAGCTTTCTTT | CSVETGEAFF
TRBJ1-5 | - | - | TRBV6-1 | TGTGCCAGCAGTGAAGATGGAGCTGAGCCCCAGCATTTT | CASSEDGAEPQHF
TRBJ1-6 | - | TRBD1 | TRBV30 | TGTGCCTGGAGTCACCCCGACAGGGATAATTCACCCCTCCACTTT | CAWSHPDRDNSPLHF
TRBJ2-6 | - | TRBD2 | TRBV7-9 | TGTGCCAGCAGCCACACTAGCGTCGGGGCCAACGTCCTGACTTTC | CASSHTSVGANVLTF
TRBJ1-1 | - | - | TRBV15 | TGTGCCACCAGCAGAGATTCCCTGGGCATGAACACTGAAGCTTTCTTT | CATSRDSLGMNTEAFF
TRBJ1-5 | - | - | TRBV15 | TGTGCCACCAGCAGAGACGGGGGGACGAAAAATCAGCCCCAGCATTTT | CATSRDGGTKNQPQHF
TRBJ1-2 | - | - | TRBV30 | TGTGCCTGGAGTGTAGCAGTGAACTATGGCTACACCTTC | CAWSVAVNYGYTF
TRBJ1-2 | - | - | TRBV7-2 | TGTGCCAGCAGCTTAGGTCGGGGAAACTATGGCTACACCTTC | CASSLGRGNYGYTF
TRBJ1-5 | - | - | TRBV5-1 | TGCGCCAGCAGCTTGGATCCCGGCGGCAATCAGCCCCAGCATTTT | CASSLDPGGNQPQHF
TRBJ2-2 | - | TRBD2 | TRBV19 | TGTGCCAGTGCCCCCTCAGCGGGAGTACCCGGGGAGCTGTTTTTT | CASAPSAGVPGELFF
TRBJ1-2 | - | - | TRBV29-1 | TGCAGCGCTCTCGGCTATGGCTACACCTTC | CSALGYGYTF
TRBJ2-7 | - | TRBD2 | TRBV4-1 | TGCGCCAGCAGCCAAGTCCGGGGGGGGGCGGCCACCTACGAGCAGTACTTC | CASSQVRGGAATYEQYF
TRBJ1-1 | - | - | TRBV14 | TGTGCCAGCAGCCAAAGGGCGGGAGCTGCTACTGAAGCTTTCTTT | CASSQRAGAATEAFF
TRBJ1-2 | - | - | TRBV5-4 | TGTGCCAGCAGCTTTCTACAGGGACTCTATGGCTACACCTTC | CASSFLQGLYGYTF
TRBJ2-3 | - | - | TRBV11-3 | TGTGCCAGCAGCGGTTTTTGGACCAGGGGGGGAACAGATACGCAGTATTTT | CASSGFWTRGGTDTQYF
TRBJ2-1 | - | TRBD2 | TRBV19 | TGTGCCAGTAGTATTCTTGGGGCTAGCGGGGGGGCTGATGAGCAGTTCTTC | CASSILGASGGADEQFF
TRBJ2-3 | once | TRBD2 | TRBV10-3 | TGTGCCATCAGTGGGCTAGCGGGCGCAGATACGCAGTATTTT | CAISGLAGADTQYF
TRBJ1-2 | - | TRBD1 | TRBV6-6 | TGTGCCAGCAGCATGGGACAGGGGGCACGGGGCTACACCTTC | CASSMGQGARGYTF
TRBJ1-6 | - | - | TRBV19 | TGTGCCAGTAGTGCCCCCACAGGGAATAATTCACCCCTCCACTTT | CASSAPTGNNSPLHF
TRBJ1-5 | - | TRBD1 | TRBV29-1 | TGCAGCGCCGCAACAGGGGGGGGCAATCAGCCCCAGCATTTT | CSAATGGGNQPQHF